Presented here are 3 T cell receptor beta chains from one specimen sequenced in a study of CD8 T cells in Susac syndrome. With random hexamers, reverse transcription was performed on about 0.5 to 1 ug of RNA. A single record per CDR3 protein comes from TCRdb applying MiXCR to the immunoSEQ multiplex PCR reads. The table lists fewer than 85,000 distinct CDR3 sequences, less than 95% of them singletons. Input material: CD8+ T cells from PBMCs. Receptors originate from a human donor with multiple sclerosis.

Only one count was recorded for this clonotype. The CDR3 spells CASSLGVQAFF. The CDR3 nucleotides read TGTGCCAGCAGTTTGGGGGTACAAGCTTTCTTT. J is TRBJ1-1 and V is TRBV12-3 or TRBV12-4; perhaps TRBD1 as D (5 bases). V dropped 3 bases and J dropped 9 bases, with 8 bases sitting between them. The CDR3 spans 11 residues.

This chain connects TRBV13 to TRBJ1-1, with D possibly TRBD1 on 6 matching bases. CDR3 size: 17 residues. The V and J ends lost 4 bases and 4 bases respectively, with 22 bases between them. The germline V gene has CDR1 PRHDT and CDR2 FYEKMQ (reference sequence). CDR3 nucleotide sequence: TGTGCCAGCAGCTCAGGACTACAGGGAGATATAAGCACTGAAGCTTTCTTT. Its protein product is CASSSGLQGDISTEAFF. The full variable domain, with the rest looked up from reference TRBV13 and TRBJ1-1, is AAGVIQSPRHLIKEKRETATLKCYPIPRHDTVYWYQQGPGQDPQFLISFYEKMQSDKGSIPDRFSAQQFSDYHSELNMSSLELGDSALYFCASSSGLQGDISTEAFFGQGTRLTVV.

This chain links TRBV7-2 with TRBJ2-1, with 11 bases matching TRBD2. Germline V gives CDR1 SGHTA, CDR2 FQGNSA. Germline trimming cut 5 bases from V and 5 bases from J; bases unmatched to any gene: 5. CDR3 length: 15 residues. CDR3 in amino acids: CASSLTSGGNNEQFF. The CDR3 DNA is TGTGCCAGCAGCCTTACTAGCGGGGGAAACAATGAGCAGTTCTTC.